This T cell receptor beta chain was sequenced during a study of blood T cell repertoires in COVID-19. Study background: PBMCs, B-cell-depleted T cells, or T cells provided the cDNA or gDNA that made up the material.

A single count supports this clone. Authors' data handling: Amplification of reference gene primers provided the estimated nucleated cell counts. Sequencing used immunoSEQ multiplex PCR; TCRdb keeps in-frame clones, though not all of them. V and J calls plus clone size are reproduced from that table; the DNA served to infer D and trimming. This table holds hundreds of thousands of clones, just under 90% found once. Sequenced sample: peripheral blood. The receptor was derived from a man in his sixties who had recovered from COVID-19.

This CDR3 is CASQGAQWGYTF. CDR3 coding DNA: TGTGCCAGCCAGGGGGCCCAGTGGGGCTACACCTTC. This rearrangement joins TRBV25-1 to TRBJ1-2, with 8 positions matching TRBD1. In germline, CDR1 is MGHDK, CDR2 SYGVNS. The CDR3 has 12 amino acids. V shed 8 bases and J 8 bases; nucleotides not matched to a gene: 7.